The next 13 T cell receptor beta chains were all read from a single sample in a study of blood T cell repertoires in COVID-19. Some clones are missing from TCRdb's copy, which holds only in-frame ones; the method was immunoSEQ multiplex PCR. The sample shows about 130,000 clones, 80% to 85% of them seen only once. Sequenced input: PBMCs or T cells enriched from blood (not recorded which). Receptors were obtained from a man younger than 40 who had recovered from COVID-19.

The CDR3 nucleotides are TGTGCCAGCAGTTTAACAGGGATGGTCACTGAAGCTTTCTTT. It encodes CASSLTGMVTEAFF. The chain has TRBV28 and TRBJ1-1, with TRBD1 as a possible D gene (6 bases). The CDR3 is 14 amino acids. CDR1 is MDHEN, CDR2 SYDVKM, per germline. Trimming removed 2 bases from V and 4 bases from J, with 11 bases in between.

The chain employs TRBV2 and TRBJ1-5; 9 bases fit TRBD1. Germline CDR1 SNHLY, CDR2 FYNNEI. V trimming: 4 bases; J trimming: 5 bases; junction bases outside the gene matches: 3. CDR3 length: 14 residues. CDR3 coding DNA: TGTGCCAGCAGTGGGGGGACAGGGTATCAGCCCCAGCATTTT. This encodes CASSGGTGYQPQHF.

The genes are TRBV7-3 and TRBJ2-5; 7 bases agree with TRBD1. This CDR3 is built from 15 residues. CDR1 is SGHTA, CDR2 FQGTGA, per germline. The V and J ends lost 5 bases and 3 bases, in that order; junction bases with no gene match: 9. The CDR3 nucleotides read TGTGCCAGCAGCCGGAACAGGGGCGAAAAAGAGACCCAGTACTTC. Translated, it gives CASSRNRGEKETQYF. Full variable domain (rest looked up from reference TRBV7-3 and TRBJ2-5): GAGVSQTPSNKVTEKGKYVELRCDPISGHTALYWYRQSLGQGPEFLIYFQGTGAADDSGLPNDRFFAVRPEGSVSTLKIQRTERGDSAVYLCASSRNRGEKETQYFGPGTRLLVL.

The chain employs TRBV9 and TRBJ1-5, with 7 bases aligning to TRBD1. CDR1 and CDR2 from the germline V gene are SGDLS and YYNGEE. The CDR3 runs to 15 residues. V dropped 5 bases and J dropped 6; count of bases not matched to a gene: 11. CDR3 amino acids: CASSPGGKFSQPQHF. CDR3 DNA: TGTGCCAGCAGTCCAGGGGGTAAGTTCAGTCAGCCCCAGCATTTT.

The J gene is TRBJ2-1, the V gene TRBV27; 11 positions agree with TRBD1. Germline CDR1 is MNHEY and CDR2 is SMNVEV (reference sequence). The CDR3 contains 16 residues. V shed 2 bases and J 4 bases; nucleotides not matched to a gene: 4. CDR3 DNA: TGTGCCAGCAGTTTACCCGGGACAGGGGGTTACAATGAGCAGTTCTTC. This codes for CASSLPGTGGYNEQFF.

This clone was seen only once. The chain joins TRBV11-3 to TRBJ2-2; 8 nucleotides align to TRBD2. Trimming at V came to 1 base and at J to 7 bases, leaving 2 bases not matched to a gene. The CDR3 totals 14 residues. CDR1 and CDR2 (germline): SGHNT, YENEEA. This chain's CDR3 is CASSLAGGVGELFF. In DNA form, the CDR3 reads TGTGCCAGCAGCTTAGCCGGGGGGGTCGGGGAGCTGTTTTTT.

This chain links TRBV5-5 with TRBJ2-2, with TRBD1 as a possible D gene (6 bases). Germline V gene data show CDR1 as SGHKS and CDR2 as YYEKEE (reference sequence). Trimming left V 4 bases short and J 5 bases short, with 15 bases between. The CDR3 has 15 amino acids. CDR3 amino acids: CASSPWPGETGELFF. For the CDR3, the DNA is TGTGCCAGCAGCCCCTGGCCAGGGGAGACCGGGGAGCTGTTTTTT.

The gene calls are TRBV2 and TRBJ2-7; tentatively, D is TRBD1 (6 bases). The CDR3 covers 12 residues. Germline V gene lookup returns CDR1 SNHLY and CDR2 FYNNEI. Trimming removed 8 bases from V and 2 bases from J, with 10 bases in between. DNA for the CDR3: TGTGCCAGCGGTGGGACAACCTACGAGCAGTACTTC. Amino acid sequence: CASGGTTYEQYF.

The chain employs TRBV5-1 and TRBJ2-7; D uncertain. This CDR3 contains 14 residues. From germline, CDR1 is SGHRS and CDR2 YFSETQ. The ends were cut back, 0 bases at V and 0 bases at J, with 7 bases in the middle. CDR3 residues: CASSLDSSSYEQYF. DNA of the CDR3: TGCGCCAGCAGCTTGGACTCCTCCTCCTACGAGCAGTACTTC.

This clone was seen just once. The chain employs TRBV7-9 and TRBJ2-5, with TRBD2 matching 8 bases. The CDR3 is made up of 13 amino acids. Germline CDR1 is SEHNR and CDR2 is FQNEAQ (reference sequence). V lost 5 bases to trimming and J lost 1 base; unmatched junction nucleotides: 0. The CDR3 nucleotides read TGTGCCAGCAGCACTAGCGGCCAAGAGACCCAGTACTTC. It encodes CASSTSGQETQYF.

The chain uses TRBV21-1 and TRBJ2-2; the table assigns TRBD2, which was not confirmed against the DNA. TRBV21-1 is a pseudogene locus. The length of the CDR3 is 13 residues. The CDR3: CASSSPGGRGAVF. In DNA, the CDR3 is TGTGCCAGCAGCTCGCCGGGAGGTCGGGGAGCTGTTTTT.

The chain couples TRBV7-2 to TRBJ1-2; D might be TRBD1 (6 bases). V was shortened by 3 bases and J by 1 base, with 9 bases between the two germline ends. The CDR3 spans 14 residues. Germline assignment: CDR1 SGHTA and CDR2 FQGNSA. The CDR3 reads CASSFRDINYGYTF. CDR3 nucleotide sequence: TGTGCCAGCAGCTTTCGGGACATTAACTATGGCTACACCTTC.

This sequence joins TRBV27 and TRBJ2-1; 8 bases align to TRBD2. The CDR3 extends over 16 amino acids. In germline, CDR1 is MNHEY, CDR2 SMNVEV (reference sequence). Trimming took 5 bases from V and 4 from J; bases not matched to a gene: 10. The chain's CDR3 is CASSPAGTRLYNEQFF. The CDR3 nucleotides are TGTGCCAGCAGTCCGGCCGGGACTAGACTATACAATGAGCAGTTCTTC.